These T cell receptor beta chains were read from a single sample in a study of T-cell memory formation after mild COVID-19. TCRdb itself ran the 5' RACE reads through MiXCR, one entry per CDR3 protein. The table has around 320,000 distinct CDR3 sequences, less than 20% seen once. What was sequenced was PBMCs or a T cell subset sorted from them (not recorded which). These receptors came from a man aged 18 to 30 who had mild COVID-19 (a few samples of this study predate the infection). Cell type and time point are not known. The CDR3 runs from the conserved cysteine through the conserved F or W. Fields, in order: V gene, clone size, J gene, D gene, CDR3 DNA, CDR3 protein. A D gene is named only where the DNA matches it firmly. The listing skips clone size in some rows; elsewhere it reads once, few, many or a size class.

>TRBV7-3|-|TRBJ2-1|-
TGTGCCAGCAGCTTGGCGGGGACTCCCTACAATGAGCAGTTCTTC
CASSLAGTPYNEQFF
>TRBV5-1|-|TRBJ2-5|-
TGCGCCAGCAGCACGCTCTACCAAGAGACCCAGTACTTC
CASSTLYQETQYF
>TRBV12-3/TRBV12-4|few|TRBJ1-2|-
TGTGCCAGCAGTTTCGGCCAGTCCCGATCTAACTATGGCTACACCTTC
CASSFGQSRSNYGYTF
>TRBV12-3/TRBV12-4|-|TRBJ2-2|-
TGTGCCAGCAGCGTACTTACCGGGGAGCTGTTTTTT
CASSVLTGELFF
>TRBV7-2|few|TRBJ2-3|-
TGTGCCAGCAGCTTGGCAGCGGTGGGAGGAGATACGCAGTATTTT
CASSLAAVGGDTQYF
>TRBV20-1|few|TRBJ1-4|TRBD1
TGCAGTGCTCTCGGACAGGGGGGGGAAAAACTGTTTTTT
CSALGQGGEKLFF
>TRBV3-1|many|TRBJ2-3|TRBD2
TGTGCCAGCAGCCCTAGCGGGGGTCCCACAGATACGCAGTATTTT
CASSPSGGPTDTQYF
>TRBV20-1|many|TRBJ2-1|TRBD2
TGCAGTGCTAGAGATCAGAGCGGGGGGGCCAATGAGCAGTTCTTC
CSARDQSGGANEQFF
>TRBV7-9|few|TRBJ2-4|-
TGTGCCAGCAGCTTAGAGTGGGTCCCCGCCCGAGTAGACATTCAGTACTTC
CASSLEWVPARVDIQYF
>TRBV7-2|-|TRBJ2-7|-
TGTGCCAGCAGCTTTCTAGGGGGGGCCTACGAGCAGTACTTC
CASSFLGGAYEQYF
>TRBV5-6|-|TRBJ1-4|-
TGTGCCAGCGGCAGTCAGGGGAAGGTACTGTTTTTT
CASGSQGKVLFF
>TRBV7-2|-|TRBJ2-7|-
TGTGCCAGCAGCTTCTCACGGGCCTCCTACGAGCAGTACTTC
CASSFSRASYEQYF
>TRBV5-1|few|TRBJ2-1|-
TGCGCCAGCAGCATACCCACGGGGGCCTGGAGCTCCTACAATGAGCAGTTCTTC
CASSIPTGAWSSYNEQFF
>TRBV4-2|few|TRBJ1-2|-
TGTGCCAGCAGCCAGGGACACACCACCGTCTATGGCTACACCTTC
CASSQGHTTVYGYTF
>TRBV10-3|-|TRBJ2-2|-
TGTGCCATCCCGATCGCAGGGAACACCGGGGAGCTGTTTTTT
CAIPIAGNTGELFF
>TRBV9|few|TRBJ2-5|-
TGTGCCAGCGCAGGGCAAGAGACCCAGTACTTC
CASAGQETQYF
>TRBV6-2/TRBV6-3|-|TRBJ2-5|TRBD1
TGTGCCAGCAGGAGACTGACAGGGGCAGCCGGGGAGACCCAGTACTTC
CASRRLTGAAGETQYF
>TRBV11-2|few|TRBJ2-3|-
TGTGCCAGCAGCTTTGGGGCTCCAGGTTTCGGTACGCAGTATTTT
CASSFGAPGFGTQYF
>TRBV6-1|few|TRBJ1-1|-
TGTGCCAGCAGCGGACCGCCGAACACTGAAGCTTTCTTT
CASSGPPNTEAFF
>TRBV29-1|-|TRBJ1-2|-
TGCAGCGTTGTCGACAGCCCTAACCCAACCGTCAACTATGGCTACACCTTC
CSVVDSPNPTVNYGYTF
>TRBV27|-|TRBJ1-2|-
TGTGCCAGCAGTCCGTATACACTCCCCGTCGGCTACACCTTC
CASSPYTLPVGYTF
>TRBV4-1|few|TRBJ2-5|-
TGCGCCAGCAGCCAAGGCCAGGCCGGGGGAGAGACCCAGTACTTC
CASSQGQAGGETQYF
>TRBV6-6|-|TRBJ2-7|-
TGTGCCAGCAGTTCAGGGTGGGAGCAGTACTTC
CASSSGWEQYF
>TRBV18|few|TRBJ2-7|-
TGTGCCAGCTCACCACGCGGCAGGGTCGCCTACGAGCAGTACTTC
CASSPRGRVAYEQYF
>TRBV6-4|-|TRBJ2-6|TRBD1
TGTGCCAGCAGTGACGGGACAGGGGAAGGGGCCAACGTCCTGACTTTC
CASSDGTGEGANVLTF
>TRBV7-9|-|TRBJ2-2|-
TGTGCAAGCAACAGGGCCCGAAACACCGGGGAGCTGTTTTTT
CASNRARNTGELFF
>TRBV11-2|-|TRBJ2-1|-
TGTGCCAGCAGATCTGCGAGGGGCTGGGAGCAGTTCTTC
CASRSARGWEQFF
>TRBV6-5|few|TRBJ1-2|TRBD1
TGTGCCAGCAGCCGTGCCTTCCAGGGGGCCGGCTACACCTTC
CASSRAFQGAGYTF
>TRBV12-3/TRBV12-4|-|TRBJ2-4|-
TGTGCCAGCAGGTTTACCGGGGCGGCAGAAAACATTCAGTACTTC
CASRFTGAAENIQYF
>TRBV12-3/TRBV12-4|few|TRBJ2-3|TRBD1
TGTGCCAGCCAGGACAGGGCACTCACAGATACGCAGTATTTT
CASQDRALTDTQYF
>TRBV5-1|few|TRBJ2-1|-
TGCGCCAGCAGCTCCGGCAGGGGGGGTGAGCAGTTCTTC
CASSSGRGGEQFF
>TRBV5-6|-|TRBJ2-7|TRBD1
TGTGCCAGCAGCTTCATGACAGGGGGTTCCTACGAGCAGTACTTC
CASSFMTGGSYEQYF